This T cell receptor beta chain appears in the sequencing data of a study of T cells in narcolepsy. The overall study: Patients with NT1 or NT2 and healthy control donors were enrolled.

Assay used: immunoSEQ multiplex PCR; TCRdb lists only in-frame clones, some missing. The sample lists roughly 30,000 clones, roughly 78% seen once, with roughly 6.8% in the top ten. CDR1 KGHSH and CDR2 LQKENI come from the germline V gene. The CDR3 runs to 16 residues. V was trimmed by 1 base and J by 0 bases, leaving 13 bases between them. Sample: memory (CD45RA-) CD4+ T cells from blood. The chain couples TRBV18 to TRBJ2-7; D is uncertain. The TCR comes from a human donor in good health. CDR3 bases: TGTGCCAGCTCACCACGGACCGCGGAAAGCTCCTACGAGCAGTACTTC. Protein product: CASSPRTAESSYEQYF. Complete variable domain (other parts from reference TRBV18 and TRBJ2-7): NAGVMQNPRHLVRRRGQEARLRCSPMKGHSHVYWYRQLPEEGLKFMVYLQKENIIDESGMPKERFSAEFPKEGPSILRIQQVVRGDSAAYFCASSPRTAESSYEQYFGPGTRLTVT.